This TCR beta chain stems from a study of blood T cell repertoires in COVID-19. Study details: There were acute and convalescent COVID-19 samples, and they came from the United States, Italy and Spain. From T cells, B-cell-depleted T cells, or PBMCs came the material, which was cDNA or gDNA.

CDR1 and CDR2 (germline): GTSNPN, SVGIG (reference sequence). CDR3 length equals 14 residues. The V gene end was trimmed by 2 bases and the J gene end by 6 bases; junction bases not matched to a gene: 7. Source study methods: Amplification of reference gene primers was used by the study to estimate nucleated cell counts. The table came from immunoSEQ multiplex PCR; TCRdb's copy has only in-frame clones and leaves some out. From that table come the V and J calls and clone size; the DNA was used to work out D and trimming. The repertoire includes approximately 170,000 clones, around 82% of them detected once, and roughly 2% sits in the top ten.

The gene calls are TRBV30 and TRBJ1-5, with 7 bases aligning to TRBD1. Sequencing was performed on peripheral blood. The TCR sequence derives from a woman at least 80 years old with acute or convalescent COVID-19. CDR3 coding DNA: TGTGCCTGGAGTTCGACAGGGCTCGGTCAGCCCCAGCATTTT. It codes for CAWSSTGLGQPQHF.